This TCR beta chain was sequenced for a study of T-cell reconstitution after alpha-beta-depleted transplantation in children. With regard to this clonotype: Its antigen is unidentified.

TCRbeta library preparation incorporated unique molecular identifiers. TCRdb reanalysed the PCR reads using MiXCR and keeps one entry per CDR3 protein. This table has hundreds of thousands of distinct CDR3 sequences, around 13% appearing once. The CDR3 loop spans 15 amino acids. Germline CDR1 is MNHNS and CDR2 is SASEGT. V lost 6 bases, J lost 2 bases, and 17 bases lay in between. Broader study findings: The study traced high day-60 TCRbeta diversity in some patients to surviving recipient T cells and thymic progenitors. There were reportedly several hundred expanded graft clones from which alpha-beta T cells came about two months after transplant.

This chain links TRBV6-1 with TRBJ2-7; perhaps TRBD2 as D (6 bases). Sequencing was performed on PBMCs, taken before TCRalphabeta/CD19-depleted stem cell transplant. The receptor was derived from a girl aged 2 to 10 with congenital amegakaryocytic thrombocytopenia, due to receive a stem cell transplant. The CDR3 loop reads CASRNGGTSPYEQYF. The CDR3 bases are TGTGCCAGCAGAAACGGAGGGACTTCCCCCTACGAGCAGTACTTC.